The table lists the clone carrying this TCR beta chain with a few counts. Antigen specificity is unknown. This specimen belongs to a study of immune heterogeneity within non-small cell lung tumors. Bulk tumor genomic DNA, 450 to 600 ng per sample, was the template. During surgery, several far-apart biopsies were obtained from every primary tumor. Patients with untreated, newly diagnosed non-small cell lung cancer underwent curative surgery. The CDR3 has 13 amino acids. Germline V lookup: CDR1 SGHVS, CDR2 FNYEAQ. V lost 3 bases to trimming and J lost 4 bases, with 7 bases between them. Notes on the study in general: Local T-cell clonality tracked local tumor mutational burden, showing a moderate yet significant relationship (R roughly 0.3).

Multiplex PCR amplified the TCR beta CDR3 region. Its first round ran for roughly 10 cycles with 32 V and 13 J primers. TCRdb ran MiXCR on the multiplex PCR reads and lists one entry per CDR3 protein. The sample lists around 2,000 distinct CDR3 sequences; more than 25% were seen once. This TCR came from a woman aged 55-70 years with non-small cell lung cancer. The sequenced sample consisted of lung tumor tissue. V usage is TRBV7-6 and J usage is TRBJ1-3; no reliable D call. The CDR3 sequence is CASSLLSGNTIYF. The CDR3 bases are TGTGCCAGCAGCTTGTTGTCCGGAAACACCATATATTTT.